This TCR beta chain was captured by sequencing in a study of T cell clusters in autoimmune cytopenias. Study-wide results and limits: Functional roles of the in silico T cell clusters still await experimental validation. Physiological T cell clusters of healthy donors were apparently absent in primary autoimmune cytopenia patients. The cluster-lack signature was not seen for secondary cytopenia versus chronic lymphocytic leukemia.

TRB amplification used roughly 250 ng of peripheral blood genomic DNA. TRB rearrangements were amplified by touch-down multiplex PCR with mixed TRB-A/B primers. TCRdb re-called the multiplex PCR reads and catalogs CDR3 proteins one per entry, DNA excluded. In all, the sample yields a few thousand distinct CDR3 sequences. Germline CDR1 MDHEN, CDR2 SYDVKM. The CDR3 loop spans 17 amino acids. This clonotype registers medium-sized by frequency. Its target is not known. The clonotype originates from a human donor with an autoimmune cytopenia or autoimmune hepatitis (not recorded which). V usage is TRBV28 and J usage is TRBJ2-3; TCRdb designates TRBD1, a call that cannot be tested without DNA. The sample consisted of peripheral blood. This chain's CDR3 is CASNLPGDRDLTDTQYF. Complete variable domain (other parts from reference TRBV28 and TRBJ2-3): DVKVTQSSRYLVKRTGEKVFLECVQDMDHENMFWYRQDPGLGLRLIYFSYDVKMKEKGDIPEGYSVSREKKERFSLILESASTNQTSMYLCASNLPGDRDLTDTQYFGPGTRLTVL.